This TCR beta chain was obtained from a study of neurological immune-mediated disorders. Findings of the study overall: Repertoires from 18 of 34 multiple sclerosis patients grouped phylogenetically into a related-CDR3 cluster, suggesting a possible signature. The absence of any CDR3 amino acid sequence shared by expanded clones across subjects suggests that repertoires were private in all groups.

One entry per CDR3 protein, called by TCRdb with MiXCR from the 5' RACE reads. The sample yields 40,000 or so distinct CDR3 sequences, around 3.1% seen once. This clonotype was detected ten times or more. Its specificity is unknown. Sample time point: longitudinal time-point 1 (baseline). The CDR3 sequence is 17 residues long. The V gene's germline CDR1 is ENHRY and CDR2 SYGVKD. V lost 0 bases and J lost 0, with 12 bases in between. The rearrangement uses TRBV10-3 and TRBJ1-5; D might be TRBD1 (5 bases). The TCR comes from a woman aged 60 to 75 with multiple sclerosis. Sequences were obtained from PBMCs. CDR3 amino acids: CAISESGGSHSNQPQHF. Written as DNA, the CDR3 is TGTGCCATCAGTGAGTCGGGGGGGTCCCATAGCAATCAGCCCCAGCATTTT.